Presented here are 6 T cell receptor beta chains from one specimen sequenced in a study of T-cell reconstitution after alpha-beta-depleted transplantation in children. Unique molecular identifiers were used in preparing the TCRbeta library. TCRdb reprocessed the PCR reads via MiXCR and lists one record per CDR3 protein. The sample carries about 830,000 distinct CDR3 sequences, about 16% recorded once. The sample was PBMCs, mostly from graft donor cells, taken 360 days after TCRalphabeta/CD19-depleted stem cell transplant. Receptors were obtained from a male patient aged 10-17 years who had a stem cell transplant for acute lymphoblastic leukemia, so the T cells may come from the graft donor.

This clonotype was found many times. The genes are TRBV5-1 and TRBJ1-4; D is perhaps TRBD1 (6 bases). The V gene's germline CDR1 is SGHRS and CDR2 YFSETQ. The ends were cut back, 2 bases at V and 3 bases at J, with 14 bases in the middle. CDR3 length: 16 residues. The CDR3 DNA follows: TGCGCCAGCAGCTTCCGGCCGACAGGATCTAATGAAAAACTGTTTTTT. It yields the protein CASSFRPTGSNEKLFF.

This clonotype was recorded a few times. The chain uses TRBV20-1 and TRBJ2-7, with 13 bases lining up with TRBD2. V was clipped by 4 bases and J by 3 bases; unmatched bases: 6. The germline V gene encodes CDR1 DFQATT and CDR2 SNEGSKA (reference sequence). The CDR3 runs to 15 residues. Written as DNA, the CDR3 is TGCAGTGCTATTAGGACTAGCGGGAGCCGCTACGAGCAGTACTTC. This gives the protein CSAIRTSGSRYEQYF.

In this sample, this clonotype turned up a few times. The rearrangement uses TRBV20-1 and TRBJ2-1; 15 bases are a match to TRBD2. J gave up 4 bases and V 1 base, and 5 bases lay outside the gene matches. Germline CDR1 reads DFQATT; CDR2 reads SNEGSKA (reference sequence). The CDR3 extends over 17 amino acids. In nucleotides, the CDR3 is TGCAGTGCTAGAGCACAGGGACTAGCGGGAGGTTACAATGAGCAGTTCTTC. The encoded protein is CSARAQGLAGGYNEQFF.

This clonotype was recorded at least ten times. The V call is TRBV5-1, the J call TRBJ1-2; 9 bases line up with TRBD1. In germline, CDR1 is SGHRS, CDR2 YFSETQ. The CDR3 covers 13 residues. V trimming: 8 bases; J trimming: 6 bases; junction bases outside the gene matches: 8. The CDR3 reads CASASGTGNGYTF. As DNA, the CDR3 is TGCGCCAGTGCATCGGGGACAGGGAATGGCTACACCTTC.

This clonotype has only a few counts. The V call is TRBV2, the J call TRBJ2-3; D not resolved. V lost 4 bases to trimming and J lost 2 bases, with 13 bases between them. The CDR3 sequence is 15 residues long. The germline CDR1 and CDR2 sequences are SNHLY and FYNNEI. The CDR3 sequence: CASSVWGYTTDTQYF. The CDR3 DNA sequence: TGTGCCAGCAGTGTGTGGGGATACACCACAGATACGCAGTATTTT.

This clonotype was detected a few times. The chain links TRBV7-2 to TRBJ2-2; no clear D gene. The CDR3 contains 14 residues. Trimming took 2 bases from V and 6 from J, leaving 10 bases between them. Germline V lookup: CDR1 SGHTA, CDR2 FQGNSA. The CDR3 protein is CASSLYRSPGELFF. The CDR3 DNA reads TGTGCCAGCAGCTTATATCGAAGCCCCGGGGAGCTGTTTTTT. Full variable domain (outside the CDR3, taken from reference TRBV7-2 and TRBJ2-2): GAGVSQSPSNKVTEKGKDVELRCDPISGHTALYWYRQSLGQGLEFLIYFQGNSAPDKSGLPSDRFSAERTGGSVSTLTIQRTQQEDSAVYLCASSLYRSPGELFFGEGSRLTVL.